This T cell receptor beta chain is from a study of blood T cell repertoires in COVID-19. Here immunoSEQ multiplex PCR was the method, and the copy in TCRdb shows in-frame clones only, minus some. The sample shows around 60,000 clones, around 93% of them seen only once. Between the trimmed V and J ends, which lost 3 bases and 2 bases, there was a span of 9 bases. CDR3 length: 14 residues. CDR1 and CDR2 (germline): LNHNV, YYDKDF (reference sequence). This TCR came from a man in his forties or fifties with active COVID-19. This rearrangement joins TRBV15 to TRBJ2-3, with D perhaps TRBD2 (5 bases). The material sequenced was peripheral blood. DNA for the CDR3: TGTGCCACCAGCAGCGGGGTTAACACAGATACGCAGTATTTT. Translated, it gives CATSSGVNTDTQYF.